Shown below are 20 T cell receptor beta chains from a single sample sequenced in a study of shared clonotypes between healthy human individuals. Clones were read by immunoSEQ multiplex PCR, and TCRdb kept only the in-frame ones, dropping some. Among around 2,100,000 clones, over 85% were seen once, and the ten largest hold less than 1.5%. Naivety among CD8 cells was defined by CD45RO negativity and positive CCR7 selection, thereby excluding terminally differentiated effector memory CD45RA+ cells. Sequenced sample: naive CD8+ T cells sorted from blood. The receptors originated from a man aged 18-30 years in good health.

The chain carries TRBV6-5 and TRBJ1-2; maybe TRBD1 (5 bases). This CDR3 contains 13 residues. Germline-derived CDR1 and CDR2 are MNHEY and SVGAGI. The V gene lost 0 bases and the J gene lost 8 bases, with 10 bases spanning the gap. DNA for the CDR3: TGTGCCAGCAGTTACTCGGAGGGGTTGGGCTACACCTTC. Its protein is CASSYSEGLGYTF.

The rearrangement links TRBV5-4 to TRBJ2-1; D may be TRBD1 or TRBD2 (5 bases each). V lost 4 bases and J lost 7, with 9 bases in between. Germline values: CDR1 SGHNT, CDR2 YYREEE (reference sequence). The CDR3 runs to 12 residues. The CDR3 region has the DNA TGTGCCAGCAGCAAGTGGGGGAATGAGCAGTTCTTC. Protein product: CASSKWGNEQFF.

The rearrangement links TRBV27 to TRBJ2-3; 11 nucleotides align to TRBD1. Germline lookup yields CDR1 MNHEY and CDR2 SMNVEV (reference sequence). The length of the CDR3 is 16 residues. After removal of 5 bases from V and 4 bases from J, the junction contained 8 bases not matched to a gene. The CDR3: CASSPLRTGGADTQYF. In nucleotides, the CDR3 is TGTGCCAGCAGTCCCCTTAGGACAGGGGGCGCAGATACGCAGTATTTT.

The J gene is TRBJ1-1, the V gene TRBV10-2, with a possible D match to TRBD1 (5 bases). Germline V CDR1 and CDR2: WSHSY, SAAADI. The CDR3 is made up of 12 amino acids. Between the trimmed V and J ends, which lost 10 bases and 3 bases, there was a span of 12 bases. The CDR3 reads CATSGGYTEAFF. CDR3 sequence (DNA): TGCGCCACCTCGGGGGGTTACACTGAAGCTTTCTTT.

As DNA, the CDR3 is TGTGCCAGTAGTATGGCCTCTAGCGGGAGGGAACCCACAGATACGCAGTATTTT. It translates to CASSMASSGREPTDTQYF. The chain recombines TRBV19 with TRBJ2-3, with TRBD2 identical over 12 bases. Germline loops: CDR1 LNHDA, CDR2 SQIVND (reference sequence). After removal of 3 bases from V and 2 bases from J, the junction contained 9 bases not matched to a gene. CDR3 size: 18 residues.

V is TRBV7-9 and J is TRBJ1-2, with TRBD1 identical over 8 bases. The CDR3 loop spans 13 amino acids. From germline, CDR1 is SEHNR and CDR2 FQNEAQ (reference sequence). J gave up 7 bases and V 3 bases, and 4 bases lay outside the gene matches. The CDR3 here is CASSFGTGSGYTF. In DNA, the CDR3 is TGTGCCAGCAGCTTTGGGACAGGTAGTGGCTACACCTTC. Complete variable domain (other parts from reference TRBV7-9 and TRBJ1-2): DTGVSQNPRHKITKRGQNVTFRCDPISEHNRLYWYRQTLGQGPEFLTYFQNEAQLEKSRLLSDRFSAERPKGSFSTLEIQRTEQGDSAMYLCASSFGTGSGYTFGSGTRLTVV.

The chain combines TRBV19 with TRBJ1-1, with D possibly TRBD1 on 5 matching bases. Germline V gene lookup returns CDR1 LNHDA and CDR2 SQIVND (reference sequence). The V and J ends lost 8 bases and 3 bases respectively, with 19 bases between them. This CDR3 has 15 amino acids. The CDR3 loop reads CASQGDLGLDTEAFF. CDR3 nucleotides: TGTGCCAGTCAAGGGGATTTGGGGCTGGACACTGAAGCTTTCTTT. The variable domain in full, completed from reference TRBV19 and TRBJ1-1, reads DGGITQSPKYLFRKEGQNVTLSCEQNLNHDAMYWYRQDPGQGLRLIYYSQIVNDFQKGDIAEGYSVSREKKESFPLTVTSAQKNPTAFYLCASQGDLGLDTEAFFGQGTRLTVV.

This sequence joins TRBV6-1 and TRBJ2-1, with TRBD1 matching over 7 bases. The CDR3 runs to 15 residues. Germline V gene data show CDR1 as MNHNS and CDR2 as SASEGT. J gave up 1 base and V 5 bases, and 5 bases lay outside the gene matches. The CDR3 DNA reads TGTGCCAGCAGTCTCCGGGACAGTTCCTACAATGAGCAGTTCTTC. Protein: CASSLRDSSYNEQFF.

This clone was picked up a small number of times. The rearrangement joins TRBV21-1 to TRBJ1-1. TRBV21-1 is shown as a pseudogene. The CDR3 loop spans 13 amino acids. In DNA form, the CDR3 reads TGTGCCAGCAGCAAAGAGGGTATCGGGGAAGCTTTCTTT. It codes for CASSKEGIGEAFF.

The chain employs TRBV27 and TRBJ1-5; D possibly corresponds to TRBD1 (6 bases). V was clipped by 6 bases and J by 3 bases, with 15 bases between them. CDR1 is MNHEY, CDR2 SMNVEV, per germline (reference sequence). This CDR3 region has 15 residues. The CDR3 loop is CASRPHPGDNQPQHF. The CDR3 bases are TGTGCCAGCAGGCCCCACCCAGGGGACAATCAGCCCCAGCATTTT.

In its sample, this clone was seen a few times. The chain couples TRBV7-9 to TRBJ1-1, with 9 bases that match TRBD1. CDR3 size: 13 residues. Looked up from germline, CDR1 is SEHNR and CDR2 is FQNEAQ (reference sequence). The ends lost 3 bases at V and 5 bases at J; junction bases unmatched: 1. The CDR3 protein is CASSFDRGTEAFF. Here the CDR3 DNA reads TGTGCCAGCAGCTTTGACAGGGGGACTGAAGCTTTCTTT.

This chain joins TRBV5-4 and TRBJ2-2, with TRBD1 identical over 9 bases. The CDR3 is 15 amino acids. Germline assignment: CDR1 SGHNT and CDR2 YYREEE (reference sequence). V lost 3 bases, J lost 5 bases, and 5 bases stayed unmatched. This chain's CDR3 is CASSSETGGTGELFF. The DNA of the CDR3 is TGTGCCAGCAGCTCGGAGACAGGGGGAACCGGGGAGCTGTTTTTT.

The chain recombines TRBV4-3 with TRBJ2-3; D gene unclear. With 0 bases removed from V and 6 bases from J, the gap between germline ends came to 16 bases. The CDR3 has 16 amino acids. CDR1 is LGHNA and CDR2 is YSLEER in the germline V gene. For the CDR3, the DNA is TGCGCCAGCAGCCAAGATACGTGGAGTTCGTTCGATACGCAGTATTTT. Amino acids: CASSQDTWSSFDTQYF.

This rearrangement joins TRBV4-2 to TRBJ2-3; either TRBD1 or TRBD2 may supply D (5 bases each). Germline CDR1 reads LGHNA; CDR2 reads YNFKEQ. V was shortened by 2 bases and J by 1 base, with 16 bases between the two germline ends. This CDR3 is 17 amino acids long. This CDR3 is CASSQLFQGPRTDTQYF. Here the CDR3 DNA reads TGTGCCAGCAGCCAATTGTTCCAGGGACCACGCACAGATACGCAGTATTTT.

V and J are TRBV13 and TRBJ1-1; D may be TRBD1 (5 bases). CDR1 and CDR2 from the germline V gene are PRHDT and FYEKMQ (reference sequence). The V end lost 5 bases, the J end lost 6 bases, and 16 bases lay between the germline ends. CDR3 size: 14 residues. The CDR3 loop is CASSPETEAAEAFF. The CDR3 DNA follows: TGTGCCAGCAGCCCAGAGACAGAAGCGGCTGAAGCTTTCTTT.

V and J are TRBV10-3 and TRBJ2-7; no clear D gene. Germline CDR1 ENHRY, CDR2 SYGVKD. The CDR3 loop spans 12 amino acids. V gave up 8 bases and J gave up 0 bases, with 8 bases separating them. CDR3 sequence (DNA): TGTGCCATCGGCGGTGTCTCCTACGAGCAGTACTTC. Protein sequence: CAIGGVSYEQYF.

The rearrangement links TRBV7-9 to TRBJ2-3, with D uncertain. The V end lost 5 bases, the J end lost 1 base, and 22 bases lay between the germline ends. The V gene's germline CDR1 is SEHNR and CDR2 FQNEAQ (reference sequence). There are 18 residues in the CDR3. CDR3 nucleotide sequence: TGTGCCAGCAGCCCGCCCCGTGGGGTCCGAGTGGGCACAGATACGCAGTATTTT. Its protein product is CASSPPRGVRVGTDTQYF.

The chain uses TRBV5-5 and TRBJ2-7; 10 bases are a match to TRBD1. Trimming took 3 bases from V and 7 from J; bases not matched to a gene: 10. The CDR3 loop spans 15 amino acids. CDR1 is SGHKS, CDR2 YYEKEE, per germline (reference sequence). The CDR3 is CASSYRDRGVGEQYF. CDR3 DNA sequence: TGTGCCAGCAGCTACCGGGACAGGGGAGTTGGGGAGCAGTACTTC.

As concerns this clone: Other DNA variants within this sample encode the same CDR3. The J gene is TRBJ2-3, the V gene TRBV15, with D perhaps TRBD1 or TRBD2 (5 bases each). CDR1 is LNHNV and CDR2 is YYDKDF in the germline V gene (reference sequence). The V gene lost 1 base and the J gene lost 0 bases, with 8 bases spanning the gap. The CDR3 is 15 amino acids. DNA of the CDR3: TGTGCCACCAGCAGAGGTGGGGACAGCACAGATACGCAGTATTTT. Translation gives CATSRGGDSTDTQYF.

Comment on this clone: The same CDR3 is also encoded by other DNA sequences in this sample. The V and J genes are TRBV7-3 and TRBJ2-7; D may be TRBD1 (6 bases). Trimming removed 0 bases at V and 0 bases at J, with 9 bases between. Per germline, CDR1 SGHTA and CDR2 FQGTGA. The length of the CDR3 is 15 residues. As DNA, the CDR3 is TGTGCCAGCAGCTTAACAGGGGGTAGCTCCTACGAGCAGTACTTC. It encodes CASSLTGGSSYEQYF.